One sample yielded the 2 T cell receptor beta chains listed below, sequenced in a study of technical replicates of blood from several donors. Clones were sequenced by immunoSEQ multiplex PCR, and TCRdb holds only the in-frame ones, with some missing. The sample has around 70,000 clones, nearly 98% seen once. Sequencing was done on a sample of T cells isolated from PBMCs. The receptors here all came from a human donor in good health.

This chain connects TRBV14 to TRBJ1-1; 9 bases are a match to TRBD1. Germline assignment: CDR1 SGHDN and CDR2 FVKESK. V shed 1 base and J 0 bases; nucleotides not matched to a gene: 12. There are 19 residues in the CDR3. CDR3 in amino acids: CASSQVPGQGNPMNTEAFF. CDR3 DNA sequence: TGTGCCAGCAGCCAAGTCCCGGGACAGGGTAACCCTATGAACACTGAAGCTTTCTTT.

The V gene is TRBV4-1, the J gene TRBJ2-7; 12 nucleotides agree with TRBD2. The CDR3 is 19 amino acids. Trimming removed 4 bases from V and 4 bases from J; junction bases left unmatched: 17. Germline V gene data show CDR1 as MGHRA and CDR2 as YSYEKL. The CDR3 DNA follows: TGCGCCAGCAGCCTTTGGACTAGCGGGAAGGCCTGGACGAGTTACGAGCAGTACTTC. This encodes CASSLWTSGKAWTSYEQYF.